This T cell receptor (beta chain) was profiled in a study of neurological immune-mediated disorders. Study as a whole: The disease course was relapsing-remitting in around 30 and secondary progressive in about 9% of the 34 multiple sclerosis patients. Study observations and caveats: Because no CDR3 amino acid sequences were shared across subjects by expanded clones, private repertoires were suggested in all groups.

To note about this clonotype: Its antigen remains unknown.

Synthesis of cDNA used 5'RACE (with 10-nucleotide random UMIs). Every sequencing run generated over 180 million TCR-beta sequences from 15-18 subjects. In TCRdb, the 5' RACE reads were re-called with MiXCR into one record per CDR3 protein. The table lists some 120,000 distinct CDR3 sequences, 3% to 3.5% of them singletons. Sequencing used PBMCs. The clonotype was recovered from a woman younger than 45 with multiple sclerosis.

The CDR3 protein is CASSHIGGGEQFF. In DNA, the CDR3 is TGTGCCAGCAGCCACATCGGGGGGGGTGAGCAGTTCTTC. The rearrangement uses TRBV5-6 and TRBJ2-1; 8 bases match TRBD2. CDR3 length: 13 amino acids. V dropped 4 bases and J dropped 9; count of bases not matched to a gene: 6. In germline, CDR1 is SGHDT, CDR2 YYEEEE.